The sequence of this T cell receptor beta chain was determined in a study of blood T cell repertoires in COVID-19. The overall study: Samples came from the United States, Italy and Spain, spanning acute and convalescent COVID-19. PBMCs, B-cell-depleted T cells, or T cells provided the cDNA or gDNA that made up the material.

Original analysis: Quantification of nucleated cells was approximated via reference gene primer amplification. TCRdb's table, derived via immunoSEQ multiplex PCR, lists solely in-frame clones and lacks some. That table is the source of V, J and clone size, and D and trimming were worked out from the DNA. Among about 87,000 clones, roughly 86% were seen once, and the ten largest hold roughly 5.4%. From germline, CDR1 is MNHEY and CDR2 SVGEGT. V shed 5 bases, J shed 7 bases, and the junction held 7 bases outside the gene matches. The CDR3 extends over 13 amino acids. The sequence derives from a man in his forties with acute or convalescent COVID-19. Sequenced sample: peripheral blood. This rearrangement joins TRBV6-2 or TRBV6-3 to TRBJ1-1; 7 bases map to TRBD1. CDR3 coding DNA: TGTGCCAGCAGTATCCCAGACAGGGTTGAAGCTTTCTTT. Its translation is CASSIPDRVEAFF.